The rows below give T cell receptor beta chains drawn from one sample of a study of blood T cells in healthy people across ages. TCRdb fed the 5' RACE reads into MiXCR, producing one record per CDR3 protein. The sample holds roughly 1.7 million distinct CDR3 sequences, roughly 30% seen once. The sequenced sample consisted of blood. The receptors here all came from a woman aged 30 to 39 in good health. CDR3s include the opening cysteine and the closing phenylalanine or tryptophan. The D gene is left open where the match is weak. The size of a clone is reported for some rows only, either as once, few or many, or as a class for expanded clones.

V gene: TRBV28
J gene: TRBJ1-1
clone size: -
D gene: -
CDR3 protein: CASSPGQHTEAFF
CDR3 DNA: TGTGCCAGCAGTCCCGGACAGCACACTGAAGCTTTCTTT

V gene: TRBV7-2
J gene: TRBJ1-1
clone size: -
D gene: -
CDR3 protein: CASSARSGSTEAFF
CDR3 DNA: TGTGCCAGCAGCGCCCGGTCCGGGTCCACTGAAGCTTTCTTT

V gene: TRBV25-1
J gene: TRBJ2-1
clone size: -
D gene: -
CDR3 protein: CASRGGHYNEQFF
CDR3 DNA: TGTGCCAGCCGCGGCGGCCACTACAATGAGCAGTTCTTC

V gene: TRBV4-2
J gene: TRBJ2-5
clone size: -
D gene: -
CDR3 protein: CASSQGGSGSQETQYF
CDR3 DNA: TGTGCCAGCAGCCAAGGAGGGTCAGGGAGCCAAGAGACCCAGTACTTC

V gene: TRBV20-1
J gene: TRBJ2-1
clone size: -
D gene: TRBD2
CDR3 protein: CSAPPMGVAGDTAYNEQFF
CDR3 DNA: TGCAGTGCTCCCCCGATGGGGGTAGCGGGGGATACGGCCTACAATGAGCAGTTCTTC

V gene: TRBV4-1
J gene: TRBJ2-7
clone size: -
D gene: -
CDR3 protein: CASSQDRNRLSASYEQYF
CDR3 DNA: TGCGCCAGCAGCCAAGACAGGAACCGGCTCTCGGCCTCCTACGAGCAGTACTTC

V gene: TRBV7-9
J gene: TRBJ2-7
clone size: -
D gene: -
CDR3 protein: CASSLEPATYEQYF
CDR3 DNA: TGTGCCAGCAGCTTAGAACCCGCCACCTACGAGCAGTACTTC

V gene: TRBV7-9
J gene: TRBJ2-6
clone size: -
D gene: -
CDR3 protein: CASIQRDSRTSGANVLTF
CDR3 DNA: TGTGCCAGCATTCAACGGGACTCCCGAACCTCTGGGGCCAACGTCCTGACTTTC

V gene: TRBV5-1
J gene: TRBJ2-7
clone size: -
D gene: -
CDR3 protein: CASSLERNNYEQYF
CDR3 DNA: TGCGCCAGCAGCTTGGAGCGGAACAACTACGAGCAGTACTTC

V gene: TRBV20-1
J gene: TRBJ2-4
clone size: few
D gene: TRBD2
CDR3 protein: CSARRARAGEDIQYF
CDR3 DNA: TGCAGTGCTAGGCGGGCCCGAGCGGGAGAGGACATTCAGTACTTC

V gene: TRBV7-9
J gene: TRBJ1-4
clone size: -
D gene: TRBD1
CDR3 protein: CASRPSGGRGNEKLFF
CDR3 DNA: TGTGCCAGCAGGCCCTCCGGGGGCAGGGGGAACGAAAAACTGTTTTTT

V gene: TRBV20-1
J gene: TRBJ2-3
clone size: -
D gene: TRBD2
CDR3 protein: CSAREVRGGANTQYF
CDR3 DNA: TGCAGTGCTAGAGAGGTTCGGGGGGGCGCGAATACGCAGTATTTT

V gene: TRBV10-3
J gene: TRBJ1-2
clone size: -
D gene: -
CDR3 protein: CAISPGFYGYTF
CDR3 DNA: TGTGCCATCAGTCCCGGGTTCTATGGCTACACCTTC

V gene: TRBV9
J gene: TRBJ1-1
clone size: -
D gene: -
CDR3 protein: CASSPTTANTEAFF
CDR3 DNA: TGTGCCAGCAGCCCAACGACAGCAAACACTGAAGCTTTCTTT

V gene: TRBV12-3/TRBV12-4
J gene: TRBJ1-3
clone size: -
D gene: TRBD1
CDR3 protein: CASRTAGTVIGNTIYF
CDR3 DNA: TGTGCCAGCAGAACCGCCGGGACAGTAATAGGAAACACCATATATTTT

V gene: TRBV29-1
J gene: TRBJ1-1
clone size: -
D gene: -
CDR3 protein: CSADEGGPMNTEAFF
CDR3 DNA: TGCAGCGCGGATGAGGGTGGTCCTATGAACACTGAAGCTTTCTTT

V gene: TRBV27
J gene: TRBJ2-1
clone size: -
D gene: -
CDR3 protein: CASITSGVPGPSNEQFF
CDR3 DNA: TGTGCCAGCATCACATCGGGGGTCCCTGGGCCTTCCAATGAGCAGTTCTTC

V gene: TRBV9
J gene: TRBJ1-1
clone size: -
D gene: -
CDR3 protein: CASSVVGDAAPEAFF
CDR3 DNA: TGTGCCAGCAGCGTAGTTGGGGATGCGGCCCCGGAAGCTTTCTTT

V gene: TRBV3-1
J gene: TRBJ2-2
clone size: -
D gene: -
CDR3 protein: CASSQDVRGTGELFF
CDR3 DNA: TGTGCCAGCAGCCAAGATGTTAGGGGTACCGGGGAGCTGTTTTTT

V gene: TRBV21-1
J gene: TRBJ2-5
clone size: -
D gene: -
CDR3 protein: CASSQAFASGGLLQETQYF
CDR3 DNA: TGTGCCAGCAGCCAAGCTTTCGCTAGCGGGGGCCTCCTCCAAGAGACCCAGTACTTC

V gene: TRBV4-1
J gene: TRBJ1-5
clone size: few
D gene: -
CDR3 protein: CASSQQLRASNQPQHF
CDR3 DNA: TGCGCCAGCAGCCAACAGCTCCGGGCGAGCAATCAGCCCCAGCATTTT

V gene: TRBV3-1
J gene: TRBJ2-5
clone size: -
D gene: TRBD1
CDR3 protein: CASSEAGGQRETQYF
CDR3 DNA: TGTGCCAGCAGCGAGGCAGGGGGTCAGCGAGAGACCCAGTACTTC

V gene: TRBV6-6
J gene: TRBJ2-1
clone size: -
D gene: -
CDR3 protein: CASSYSSGDPSYNEQFF
CDR3 DNA: TGTGCCAGCAGTTACTCATCCGGGGACCCATCCTACAATGAGCAGTTCTTC

V gene: TRBV2
J gene: TRBJ1-1
clone size: few
D gene: TRBD1
CDR3 protein: CASEGQGDSEAFF
CDR3 DNA: TGTGCCAGCGAGGGACAGGGGGACTCTGAAGCTTTCTTT

V gene: TRBV29-1
J gene: TRBJ2-5
clone size: -
D gene: TRBD2
CDR3 protein: CSATTSGGVRYQETQYF
CDR3 DNA: TGCAGCGCGACGACTAGCGGGGGGGTCCGGTACCAAGAGACCCAGTACTTC

V gene: TRBV25-1
J gene: TRBJ1-1
clone size: -
D gene: -
CDR3 protein: CASSDGQMNTEAFF
CDR3 DNA: TGTGCCAGCAGTGATGGTCAAATGAACACTGAAGCTTTCTTT

V gene: TRBV3-1
J gene: TRBJ1-5
clone size: few
D gene: -
CDR3 protein: CASSQGGAVGNQPQHF
CDR3 DNA: TGTGCCAGCAGCCAAGGGGGGGCGGTTGGCAATCAGCCCCAGCATTTT

V gene: TRBV3-1
J gene: TRBJ2-5
clone size: few
D gene: TRBD1
CDR3 protein: CVSSPRDRTQETQYF
CDR3 DNA: TGTGTCAGCAGTCCCCGGGACAGGACTCAAGAGACCCAGTACTTC

V gene: TRBV5-1
J gene: TRBJ2-3
clone size: few
D gene: -
CDR3 protein: CASTAWAPNTDTQYF
CDR3 DNA: TGCGCCAGCACCGCATGGGCGCCAAACACAGATACGCAGTATTTT

V gene: TRBV27
J gene: TRBJ2-3
clone size: -
D gene: -
CDR3 protein: CASSPTGTHADTQYF
CDR3 DNA: TGTGCCAGCAGTCCCACCGGGACACACGCAGATACGCAGTATTTT

V gene: TRBV18
J gene: TRBJ2-7
clone size: -
D gene: -
CDR3 protein: CASSPPTPSYEQYF
CDR3 DNA: TGTGCCAGCTCACCACCCACACCATCCTACGAGCAATACTTC